The 18 T cell receptor beta chains below all came from one sample that was sequenced in a study of PD-L1 blockade in urothelial cancer. Sequencing used immunoSEQ multiplex PCR; TCRdb keeps in-frame clones, though not all of them. The sample carries approximately 79,000 clones, 75% to 90% recorded once. The input for sequencing was PBMCs, taken around atezolizumab (anti-PD-L1) treatment. The receptors originated from an older woman with urothelial cancer.

This chain connects TRBV6-1 to TRBJ2-5; D is ambiguous. Deletions cut 3 bases from V and 6 bases from J, with 14 bases between. The CDR3 is 14 residues long. Germline V gives CDR1 MNHNS, CDR2 SASEGT. The CDR3 loop reads CASSEVGFRKTQYF. DNA for the CDR3: TGTGCCAGCAGTGAGGTCGGGTTTAGAAAGACCCAGTACTTC.

V and J are TRBV5-1 and TRBJ2-1; no firm D call. V dropped 1 base and J dropped 6 bases, with 11 bases sitting between them. CDR3 length: 14 residues. Per germline, CDR1 SGHRS and CDR2 YFSETQ. The DNA for the CDR3 is TGCGCCAGCAGCTTGTACAGCCTTTTCAATGAGCAGTTCTTC. As protein: CASSLYSLFNEQFF.

This clone showed up just once. The chain uses TRBV27 and TRBJ1-1, with D possibly matching TRBD1 (5 bases). This CDR3 comprises 17 residues. CDR1 and CDR2 (germline): MNHEY, SMNVEV (reference sequence). The V end lost 5 bases, the J end lost 0 bases, and 19 bases lay between the germline ends. The CDR3 spells CASSILGHLGLNTEAFF. The CDR3 DNA sequence: TGTGCCAGCAGTATCCTTGGTCACCTGGGGCTGAACACTGAAGCTTTCTTT.

The rearrangement uses TRBV30 and TRBJ1-5; D is uncertain. Trimming pared 4 bases from V and 3 bases from J, leaving 10 bases between. Germline values: CDR1 GTSNPN, CDR2 SVGIG (reference sequence). The CDR3 covers 13 residues. CDR3 DNA sequence: TGTGCCTGGAAATGGCCTCACAATCAGCCCCAGCATTTT. Encoded protein: CAWKWPHNQPQHF.

J is TRBJ2-1 and V is TRBV5-6; the match to TRBD2 covers 11 bases. The CDR3 contains 18 residues. Germline loops: CDR1 SGHDT, CDR2 YYEEEE. The junction had 5 bases not matched to a gene; V was cut back by 0 bases and J by 0 bases. CDR3 sequence reads: CASSLGLAGHSSYNEQFF. The CDR3 nucleotides read TGTGCCAGCAGCTTGGGACTAGCGGGACACTCCTCCTACAATGAGCAGTTCTTC.

The V gene is TRBV7-9, the J gene TRBJ2-3; perhaps TRBD1 as D (6 bases). V lost 2 bases to trimming and J lost 0 bases, with 9 bases between them. The CDR3 totals 15 residues. The germline V gene encodes CDR1 SEHNR and CDR2 FQNEAQ (reference sequence). The CDR3 sequence is CASSLMGASTDTQYF. The CDR3, as DNA: TGTGCCAGCAGCTTAATGGGGGCTAGCACAGATACGCAGTATTTT. The full variable domain, completed using reference TRBV7-9 and TRBJ2-3, is DTGVSQNPRHKITKRGQNVTFRCDPISEHNRLYWYRQTLGQGPEFLTYFQNEAQLEKSRLLSDRFSAERPKGSFSTLEIQRTEQGDSAMYLCASSLMGASTDTQYFGPGTRLTVL.

The CDR3 DNA is TGTGCCAGTAGTCCCCTCCTGGACAGGGGGCCCTATGGCTACACCTTC. This codes for CASSPLLDRGPYGYTF. This chain joins TRBV19 and TRBJ1-2; 11 bases agree with TRBD1. The CDR3 extends over 16 amino acids. In germline, CDR1 is LNHDA, CDR2 SQIVND (reference sequence). Losses at the gene ends were 5 bases for V and 4 bases for J; bases not matched to a gene: 9.

V and J are TRBV10-1 and TRBJ2-1; 8 bases align to TRBD2. Germline trimming cut 6 bases from V and 2 bases from J; bases unmatched to any gene: 3. CDR3 length equals 14 residues. Germline-derived CDR1 and CDR2 are WNHNN and SYGVQD (reference sequence). CDR3 region: CASSPGLAYNEQFF. Here the CDR3 DNA reads TGCGCCAGCAGCCCGGGACTAGCCTACAATGAGCAGTTCTTC.

CDR3 in DNA: TGTGCCAGCTCACCGCTAGCGGGAGTTCCTCTCTCCTACAATGAGCAGTTCTTC. This sequence encodes CASSPLAGVPLSYNEQFF. V gene TRBV18 combines with J gene TRBJ2-1, with 10 bases matching TRBD2. The germline V gene encodes CDR1 KGHSH and CDR2 LQKENI. The CDR3 spans 18 residues. V was pared by 3 bases and J by 0 bases, with 8 bases of the junction left unmatched.

The rearrangement uses TRBV6-1 and TRBJ1-5, with 10 bases that match TRBD1. V gave up 2 bases and J gave up 3 bases; unmatched junction bases: 4. Germline assignment: CDR1 MNHNS and CDR2 SASEGT. This CDR3 has 16 amino acids. The CDR3 is CASSEMGQGNNQPQHF. CDR3 in DNA: TGTGCCAGCAGTGAAATGGGACAGGGGAACAATCAGCCCCAGCATTTT.

The J gene is TRBJ1-6, the V gene TRBV21-1; the D call in the table, TRBD1, was not verified against the DNA. TRBV21-1 is termed a pseudogene. The CDR3 is 16 residues long. CDR3: CARWDTNTTGNSPLHF. CDR3 bases: TGTGCCAGATGGGACACTAATACCACAGGTAATTCACCCCTCCACTTT.

This chain connects TRBV27 to TRBJ2-7; 10 bases fit TRBD2. Germline assignment: CDR1 MNHEY and CDR2 SMNVEV (reference sequence). CDR3 length equals 17 residues. V lost 1 base and J lost 2; bases outside the gene matches: 8. The CDR3, as DNA: TGTGCCAGCAGTTTATTGTCTAGCGGGAGCGGGGCCTACGAGCAGTACTTC. Its translation: CASSLLSSGSGAYEQYF.

This clone appeared a few times. The chain combines TRBV6-5 with TRBJ1-1; a weak D match, TRBD1 (6 bases). CDR3 size: 14 residues. CDR1 and CDR2 (germline): MNHEY, SVGAGI. Trimming left V 6 bases short and J 10 bases short, with 21 bases between. This chain's CDR3 is CASSPGSFRGGAFF. The CDR3 DNA reads TGTGCCAGCAGCCCCGGTTCCTTTAGGGGGGGAGCTTTCTTT.

The rearrangement links TRBV7-6 to TRBJ2-5; a possible D gene is TRBD1 (5 bases). Germline V CDR1 and CDR2: SGHVS, FNYEAQ. V was trimmed by 5 bases and J by 1 base, leaving 11 bases between them. The CDR3 totals 14 residues. In DNA form, the CDR3 reads TGTGCCAGCAGCATACGACAGTCCCAAGAGACCCAGTACTTC. It translates to CASSIRQSQETQYF. Together with reference TRBV7-6 and TRBJ2-5, the CDR3 gives the full variable domain: GAGVSQSPRYKVTKRGQDVALRCDPISGHVSLYWYRQALGQGPEFLTYFNYEAQQDKSGLPNDRFSAERPEGSISTLTIQRTEQRDSAMYRCASSIRQSQETQYFGPGTRLLVL.

The chain combines TRBV30 with TRBJ2-1; 11 bases line up with TRBD2. J lost 5 bases, V lost 3 bases, and 9 bases had no gene match. The CDR3 is 16 amino acids. Germline V gene lookup returns CDR1 GTSNPN and CDR2 SVGIG (reference sequence). CDR3 sequence reads: CAWRREGTSGNNEQFF. CDR3 in DNA: TGTGCCTGGAGACGTGAAGGGACTAGCGGAAACAATGAGCAGTTCTTC.

The genes are TRBV30 and TRBJ1-2; D is perhaps TRBD1 (6 bases). The V and J ends lost 3 bases and 4 bases respectively, with 18 bases between them. Germline V gene sequence: CDR1 GTSNPN, CDR2 SVGIG (reference sequence). The CDR3 contains 15 residues. CDR3 protein: CAWSSGPTGIYGYTF. In DNA form, the CDR3 reads TGTGCCTGGAGCTCCGGCCCCACAGGGATCTATGGCTACACCTTC. Full variable domain (missing parts from reference TRBV30 and TRBJ1-2): SQTIHQWPATLVQPVGSPLSLECTVEGTSNPNLYWYRQAAGRGLQLLFYSVGIGQISSEVPQNLSASRPQDRQFILSSKKLLLSDSGFYLCAWSSGPTGIYGYTFGSGTRLTVV.

CDR3 bases: TGTGCCAGCAGCGTTCTGGACAGGGGAAACACCGGGGAGCTGTTTTTT. Translating gives CASSVLDRGNTGELFF. The V gene is TRBV9, the J gene TRBJ2-2, with 9 bases aligning to TRBD1. CDR1 is SGDLS and CDR2 is YYNGEE in the germline V gene. V lost 2 bases, J lost 2 bases, and 4 bases stayed unmatched. There are 16 residues in the CDR3.

J is TRBJ1-2 and V is TRBV4-1; TRBD1 might be the D (6 bases). Trimming removed 4 bases from V and 3 bases from J, with 15 bases in between. This CDR3 has 15 amino acids. The germline V gene encodes CDR1 MGHRA and CDR2 YSYEKL. CDR3 protein: CASSPPTGEHYGYTF. The CDR3 DNA reads TGCGCCAGCAGCCCCCCGACAGGAGAACACTATGGCTACACCTTC.